The present T cell receptor (beta chain) was sequenced within a study of regulatory T cells in long-lasting Graves disease. This clonotype was detected many times. To make TCR beta libraries, researchers used iRepertoire HTBI primers and Arm-PCR of CDR3 regions. Each CDR3 protein is one row after TCRdb ran MiXCR on the multiplex PCR reads. The repertoire holds 400,000 to 500,000 distinct CDR3 sequences, roughly 20% seen once, with 7.8% in the top ten. This CDR3 region has 14 residues. V lost 5 bases and J 5 bases, leaving 16 bases between the germline ends. Germline V CDR1 and CDR2: MNHEY, SMNVEV (reference sequence). Noted time point: persistent/refractory GD, antithyroid drugs over 5 years with positive TRAb. There was RNA extracted from PBMCs, and the TCR library was made from it. Clinicians diagnosed Graves' disease using American Thyroid Association guidelines.

The V and J genes are TRBV27 and TRBJ2-7; D possibly corresponds to TRBD2 (6 bases). The input for sequencing was peripheral blood mononuclear cells (PBMCs), taken when the disease was refractory, from a patient treated with antithyroid drugs. The origin of this receptor is a female donor with Graves disease. CDR3 protein: CASSKAGNVDEQYF. The DNA for the CDR3 is TGTGCCAGCAGTAAGGCGGGAAACGTGGACGAGCAGTACTTC.